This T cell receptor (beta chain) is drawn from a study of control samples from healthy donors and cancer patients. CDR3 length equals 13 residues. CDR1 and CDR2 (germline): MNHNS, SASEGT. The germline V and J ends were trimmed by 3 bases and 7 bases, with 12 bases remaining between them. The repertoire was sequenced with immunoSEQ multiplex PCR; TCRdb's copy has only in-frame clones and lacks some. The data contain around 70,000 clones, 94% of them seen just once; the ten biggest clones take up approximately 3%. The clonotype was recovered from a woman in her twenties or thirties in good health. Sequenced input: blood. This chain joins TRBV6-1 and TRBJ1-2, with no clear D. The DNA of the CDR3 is TGTGCCAGCAGTGACAGCGTTAGCGGTGGCTACACCTTC. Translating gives CASSDSVSGGYTF.